This T cell receptor beta chain was profiled in a study of blood T cell repertoires in COVID-19. Study-wide context: Acute-phase and convalescent COVID-19 samples originated in the United States, Italy and Spain. Nucleic acid was either cDNA or gDNA, and it came from T cells, B-cell-depleted T cells, or PBMCs.

Under the authors' procedure: Scientists estimated how many nucleated cells there were by amplifying reference gene primers. Sequencing was performed with immunoSEQ multiplex PCR; in TCRdb, only in-frame clones are kept and a portion is missing. That table is the source of V, J and clone size, and D and trimming were worked out from the DNA. The table shows a few hundred thousand clones, with 85% occurring only once. CDR3 length equals 14 residues. V was trimmed by 9 bases and J by 4 bases, leaving 18 bases between them. Germline assignment: CDR1 SNHLY and CDR2 FYNNEI. This chain joins TRBV2 and TRBJ2-5, with D perhaps TRBD2 (7 bases). Sequenced material: peripheral blood. The TCR was taken from a young woman with acute or convalescent COVID-19. In DNA form, the CDR3 reads TGTGCCAGTTTTAAGGGGGGGAGGAGAGAGACCCAGTACTTC. It yields the protein CASFKGGRRETQYF.